The subject of this entry is one T cell receptor (beta chain). Its antigen is currently unknown. This sample was included in a study of cytomegalovirus exposure and HLA in healthy donors. Study at large: In a later analysis, the approximately 120 validation repertoires were reported to have used the same platform as the roughly 700 first-cohort repertoires. Broader study findings: The investigators catalogued 150 to 200 TCR beta chains as cytomegalovirus-associated. With high specificity and sensitivity, the classifier reportedly diagnosed cytomegalovirus status.

Sequencing used immunoSEQ multiplex PCR; TCRdb keeps in-frame clones, though not all of them. The sample holds approximately 100,000 clones, roughly 87% seen once. This receptor was taken from a man between 18 and 29 years old in good health and CMV-seropositive. Material: PBMCs.

In nucleotides, the CDR3 is TGTGCCAGTAGTTCCCCCCGGGCAGGGCAACCCGGACCCCAGCCCCAGCATTTT. Translating it yields CASSSPRAGQPGPQPQHF. The chain employs TRBV19 and TRBJ1-5, with D perhaps matching TRBD1 (5 bases). CDR3 size: 18 residues. Trimming left V 5 bases short and J 7 bases short, with 27 bases between. Germline CDR1 reads LNHDA; CDR2 reads SQIVND (reference sequence).